What follows are 7 T cell receptor beta chains derived from one specimen sequenced in a study of blood T cell repertoires in COVID-19. Only in-frame clones appear in the TCRdb table, and some are missing; sequencing was by immunoSEQ multiplex PCR. The sample carries 74,000 or so clones, 85% to 90% recorded once. The specimen sequenced was peripheral blood. The receptors were gathered from a middle-aged man with active COVID-19.

The rearrangement joins TRBV5-5 to TRBJ1-1; the match to TRBD1 covers 8 bases. Germline CDR1 SGHKS, CDR2 YYEKEE (reference sequence). The V and J ends lost 4 bases and 1 base, in that order; junction bases with no gene match: 6. This CDR3 region has 15 residues. The CDR3 is CASSRRTGQNTEAFF. The CDR3 nucleotides are TGTGCCAGCAGCAGGAGGACAGGGCAGAACACTGAAGCTTTCTTT.

The J gene is TRBJ2-7, the V gene TRBV28; 9 positions agree with TRBD2. The CDR3 consists of 14 residues. With V trimmed by 4 bases and J by 5 bases, 6 bases remained unmatched. Germline-derived CDR1 and CDR2 are MDHEN and SYDVKM. CDR3 nucleotides: TGTGCCAGCAGTTCCGGGACTAGCAAAGACGAGCAGTACTTC. Translated: CASSSGTSKDEQYF.

This clone was observed a single time. This sequence joins TRBV18 and TRBJ2-7; D is perhaps TRBD1 (6 bases). The CDR3 is 14 residues long. V shed 8 bases and J shed 3 bases, with 17 bases lying between them. Germline lookup yields CDR1 KGHSH and CDR2 LQKENI. DNA for the CDR3: TGTGCCAGCCCCCCCGACAGGAGAGACTACGAGCAGTACTTC. Translated, it gives CASPPDRRDYEQYF.

J is TRBJ2-3 and V is TRBV6-4, with 8 bases aligning to TRBD1. V lost 4 bases and J lost 5; bases outside the gene matches: 8. Germline lookup yields CDR1 MRHNA and CDR2 SNTAGT. This CDR3 contains 15 residues. The CDR3 nucleotides read TGTGCCAGCAGTGTGGAACAGGGGGTTCGAGATACGCAGTATTTT. Amino acids: CASSVEQGVRDTQYF.

The V call is TRBV14, the J call TRBJ1-5; D is unresolved. The CDR3 runs 13 residues. V lost 2 bases and J 6 bases, leaving 8 bases between the germline ends. Germline CDR1 SGHDN, CDR2 FVKESK. CDR3 loop: CASSQIGGQPQHF. The CDR3 nucleotides are TGTGCCAGCAGCCAAATAGGAGGTCAGCCCCAGCATTTT.

In its sample, this clone was seen once. CDR3: CASSQDGRATQYF. The CDR3, as DNA: TGCGCCAGCAGCCAAGATGGGCGGGCGACCCAGTACTTC. The chain has TRBV4-3 and TRBJ2-5, with D maybe TRBD2 (5 bases). CDR1 and CDR2 (germline): LGHNA, YSLEER. The CDR3 covers 13 residues. V was trimmed by 0 bases and J by 7 bases, leaving 9 bases between them.

The rearrangement links TRBV7-6 to TRBJ1-5; D is possibly TRBD1 (5 bases). The germline V gene encodes CDR1 SGHVS and CDR2 FNYEAQ. There are 16 residues in the CDR3. Trimming removed 1 base at V and 9 bases at J, with 19 bases between. CDR3 protein: CASSLEAAVLGGPQHF. The CDR3, as DNA: TGTGCCAGCAGCTTAGAAGCAGCAGTGCTGGGGGGGCCCCAGCATTTT.